This T cell receptor (beta chain) was captured by sequencing in a study of shared clonotypes between healthy human individuals. Study-level background: CD8 memory received one plate per donor, CD8 naive two, CD4 memory three and CD4 naive three. General observations from the study: Some clonotypes were shared by all four sorted-subset donors, while others were not shared. The non-shared ones had lower generation probabilities than the shared ones.

As regards this clone: Antigen: not known.

The data were produced by immunoSEQ multiplex PCR, yet TCRdb's version contains in-frame clones alone and is incomplete. The profile shows a few million clones, roughly 95% of them singletons. The CDR3 runs 15 residues. V lost 3 bases and J lost 1, with 13 bases in between. Germline CDR1 and CDR2: KGHSH and LQKENI. Study donors comprised healthy, HIV-negative adults devoid of recent acute infection or vaccination. The gene calls are TRBV18 and TRBJ2-7; the D gene is possibly TRBD1 (5 bases). The source is a man in his late teens or twenties in good health. The material sequenced was naive CD4+ T cells sorted from blood. Specified subset: CD45RA+ positively selected. CDR3 DNA: TGTGCCAGCTCACCGTCCCAGGGCACTTCCTACGAGCAGTACTTC. Residues: CASSPSQGTSYEQYF.